The T cell receptor beta chain under discussion was sequenced for a study of response to subunit inactivated influenza vaccine. Study-wide findings and caveats: Authors suggested each seasonal influenza vaccination recruits few new T cells.

V lost 1 base, J lost 3 bases, and 12 bases lay in between. This CDR3 is 16 amino acids long. Germline CDR1 and CDR2: SEHNR and FQNEAQ (reference sequence). This clonotype was detected a few times. What it binds is not known. TCRdb ran MiXCR on the RT-PCR reads and lists one entry per CDR3 protein. Of around 530,000 distinct CDR3 sequences in the sample, approximately 16% are singletons; the top ten hold around 3%. This sequence was found in a man between 50 and 69 years old who received an inactivated influenza vaccine. The gene calls are TRBV7-9 and TRBJ2-2; D is undetermined. The sequencing here drew on CD4+ T cells sorted from PBMCs, taken 23 months after vaccination. CDR3 sequence reads: CASSLGVGADTGELFF. The DNA for the CDR3 is TGTGCCAGCAGCTTAGGGGTGGGCGCGGACACCGGGGAGCTGTTTTTT.